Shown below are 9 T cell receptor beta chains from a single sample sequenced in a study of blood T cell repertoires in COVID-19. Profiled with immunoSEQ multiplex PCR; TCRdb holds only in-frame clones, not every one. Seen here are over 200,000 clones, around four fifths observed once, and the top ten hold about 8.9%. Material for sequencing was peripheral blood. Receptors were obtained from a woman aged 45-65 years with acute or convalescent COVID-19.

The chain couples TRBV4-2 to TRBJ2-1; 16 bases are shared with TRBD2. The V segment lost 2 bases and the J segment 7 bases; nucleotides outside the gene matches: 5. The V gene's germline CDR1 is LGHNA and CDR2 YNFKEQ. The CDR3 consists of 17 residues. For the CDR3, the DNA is TGTGCCAGCAGCCAACTCCAGGGACTAGCGGGGGGGAATGAGCAGTTCTTC. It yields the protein CASSQLQGLAGGNEQFF.

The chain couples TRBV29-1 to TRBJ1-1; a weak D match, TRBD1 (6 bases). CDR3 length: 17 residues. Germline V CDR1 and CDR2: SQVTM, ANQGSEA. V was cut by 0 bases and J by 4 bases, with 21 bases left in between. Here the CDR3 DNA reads TGCAGCGTTGAAGATTGGCCCCCACAGGGCGGTAGCACTGAAGCTTTCTTT. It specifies CSVEDWPPQGGSTEAFF. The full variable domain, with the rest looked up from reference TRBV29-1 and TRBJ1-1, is SAVISQKPSRDICQRGTSLTIQCQVDSQVTMMFWYRQQPGQSLTLIATANQGSEATYESGFVIDKFPISRPNLTFSTLTVSNMSPEDSSIYLCSVEDWPPQGGSTEAFFGQGTRLTVV.

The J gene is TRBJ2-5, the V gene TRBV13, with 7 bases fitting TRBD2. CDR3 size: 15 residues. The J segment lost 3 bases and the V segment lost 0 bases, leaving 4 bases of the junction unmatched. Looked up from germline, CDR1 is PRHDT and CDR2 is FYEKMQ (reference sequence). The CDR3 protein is CASSLGRAGEETQYF. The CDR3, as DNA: TGTGCCAGCAGCTTAGGTCGGGCGGGAGAAGAGACCCAGTACTTC.

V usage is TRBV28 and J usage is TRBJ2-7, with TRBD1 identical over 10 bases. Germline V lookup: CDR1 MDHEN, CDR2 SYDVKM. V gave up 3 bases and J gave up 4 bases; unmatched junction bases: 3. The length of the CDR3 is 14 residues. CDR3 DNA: TGTGCCAGCAGTTTTTGGGACAGGGGATACGAGCAGTACTTC. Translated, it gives CASSFWDRGYEQYF.

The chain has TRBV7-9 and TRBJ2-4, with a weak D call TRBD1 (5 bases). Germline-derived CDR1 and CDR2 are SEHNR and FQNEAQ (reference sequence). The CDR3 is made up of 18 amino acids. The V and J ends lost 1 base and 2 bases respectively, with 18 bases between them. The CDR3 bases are TGTGCCAGCAGCTTAGGGGTGGGGCCCCACGGATCCAAAAACATTCAGTACTTC. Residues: CASSLGVGPHGSKNIQYF.

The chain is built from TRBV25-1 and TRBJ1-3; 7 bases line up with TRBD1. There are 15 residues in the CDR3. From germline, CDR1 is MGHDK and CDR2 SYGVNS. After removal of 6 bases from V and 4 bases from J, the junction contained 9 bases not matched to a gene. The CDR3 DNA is TGTGCCAGCAGCGACGACAGGACAGGAGGAAACACCATATATTTT. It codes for CASSDDRTGGNTIYF.

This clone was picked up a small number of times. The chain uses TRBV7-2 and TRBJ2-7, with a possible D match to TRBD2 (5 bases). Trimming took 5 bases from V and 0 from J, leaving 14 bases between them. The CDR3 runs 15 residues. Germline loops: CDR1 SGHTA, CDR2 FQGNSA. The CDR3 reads CASSNSAVNSYEQYF. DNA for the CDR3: TGTGCCAGCAGCAACTCAGCGGTTAACTCCTACGAGCAGTACTTC.

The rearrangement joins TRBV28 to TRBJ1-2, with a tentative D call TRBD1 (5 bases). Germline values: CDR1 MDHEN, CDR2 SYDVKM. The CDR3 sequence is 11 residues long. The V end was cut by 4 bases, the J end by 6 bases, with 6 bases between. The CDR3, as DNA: TGTGCCAGCAGTTCGACAGATGGCTACACCTTC. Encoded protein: CASSSTDGYTF.

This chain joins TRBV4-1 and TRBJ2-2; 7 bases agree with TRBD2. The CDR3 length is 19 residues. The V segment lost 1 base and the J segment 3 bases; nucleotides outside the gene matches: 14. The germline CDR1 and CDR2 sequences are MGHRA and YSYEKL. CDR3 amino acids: CASSQGGWGAGEDTGELFF. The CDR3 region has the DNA TGCGCCAGCAGCCAAGGTGGTTGGGGTGCGGGAGAGGACACCGGGGAGCTGTTTTTT.